This T cell receptor (beta chain) was sequenced during a study of cytomegalovirus exposure and HLA in healthy donors listed by TCRdb under 2017. Study-wide context: An earlier analysis of roughly 570 of the donors reported approximately 300 Gb of sequence data and approximately 120 million unique TCR beta sequences obtained from about 200 million T cells. In a later genetic analysis, genome-wide SNP genotypes for about three fifths of the 666 donors were used, and that subset was treated as a discovery cohort. Typing coverage differed by locus: A, B, C, DRB1 and DQB1 were typed in about 620-630 donors, DQA1 in around 500, DPA1 in around 600, and DPB1 in 472. About 330 gigabases of sequencing data and roughly 81 million unique TCR sequences made up an early release that covered roughly 670 HLA-typed donors. In a later analysis, previously published TCR beta repertoires from about 640 donors were re-analyzed and high-resolution HLA genotyping was added so that TCR occurrence patterns could be studied. Along with the roughly 710-subject first cohort, a separate validation cohort of over a hundred different subjects was used. The T cell repertoires of 666 subjects were profiled by immunosequencing and related to cytomegalovirus serostatus. Among the roughly 390 genotyped donors, approximately 81% belonged to the genetic ancestry cluster associated with self-reported Caucasian donors. To decide whether each TCR beta V gene segment behaved as functional or pseudogenic, an earlier analysis of over 500 of the donors relied on high-throughput TCR beta sequencing. Across 398 genotyped donors of the cohort, an average of roughly 200,000 unique TCR beta nucleotide sequences per donor were sequenced, and roughly 20% of those sequences were non-productive. The aim of the study was to test whether cataloging public T cell receptors could identify signatures of past pathogen exposure. High-throughput TCR immunosequencing, statistical association of individual TCRs with disease status, and machine learning were combined to predict cytomegalovirus infection status. Every discovery cohort repertoire had been produced on one sequencing platform. Donor age, sex, ethnicity and CMV serostatus were compiled alongside the repertoire data. HLA typing covered class I and class II loci at four-digit resolution. In the later analysis, no new phenotypic data were used to find candidate immune exposures; instead, reliance was placed on TCR beta sequences and their occurrence across donors. Four to six DR-DQ haplotypes were handled as single units for association and clustering, since linkage in the cohort was strong. Broader findings and caveats from the paper: Sequencing depth was assumed to be roughly uniform across donors in the presence/absence analyses, though that assumption may not hold. A group of highly shared sequence variants was considered likely to be a technical artifact of the sequencing pipeline. In a later analysis, most CMV-associated TCR beta chains were found to appear HLA-restricted, with HLA associations seemingly driven largely by CMV exposure. Broadly in line with IMGT annotations, most TCR beta V segments showed up in productive rearrangements about 87% or about 30% of the time in an earlier analysis of about 500 of the donors. Three of the identified cytomegalovirus-associated TCR beta chains were confirmed in vitro to be specific for cytomegalovirus antigens. An association between a missense DCLRE1C variant and V-gene and J-gene trimming of TCR beta chains was found in a later genetic analysis and replicated in an independent cohort. Linkage disequilibrium might explain the correlated functional status among segregating V segments, but an unknown experimental factor could not be excluded. Because counts were too low, roughly 16 rarely observed V segments, including chromosome 9 orphons, were left out of the earlier analysis of over 550 of the donors. The 87-base-pair reads could not distinguish some IMGT-functional V segments, including TRBV6-2 and TRBV6-3, so those segments were excluded. Most TCR sequences were seen in very few donors, while some public TCRs were found in many individuals. In a later analysis, HLA-associated TCR beta chains showed more clonal expansion and lower generation probabilities than non-associated chains that were equally common. In the study, 150 to 200 TCR beta chains were listed as associated with cytomegalovirus. Because some donors lacked HLA typing at each locus, the association tests relied only on the typed subset. In a later genetic analysis, fewer N-insertions in productive TCRs were reported among donors in an Asian-associated ancestry cluster than the 666-donor mean. Only TCR beta chains were sequenced in this cohort, and the absence of alpha or paired-chain data limited detectable features. In both the original and validation cohorts, the classifier was reported to diagnose cytomegalovirus status with high specificity and sensitivity. A further reported finding was that TCR beta sequences accurately predicted the HLA-A and HLA-B alleles for most subjects in the first cohort. In a later analysis, several top co-occurrence clusters were reported to appear linked to parvovirus B19, influenza, CMV and Epstein-Barr virus. In a later analysis, the rate of TCR association differed among HLA loci, with DRB1 alleles having the most associated TCRs and HLA-C alleles having the fewest. At a false discovery rate of 0.05, a later analysis linked roughly 17,000 TCR beta sequences to specific HLA alleles. The only immune exposure information available for the cohort was CMV serostatus. Assigning TCR associations to individual alleles was difficult when HLA alleles, especially DR and DQ, strongly co-occurred. The authors suggested that the approach could potentially be generalized to other disease states and immunological phenotypes.

The library was produced with the immunoSEQ multiplex PCR assay. A mixture of 60 forward primers for TCR Vbeta segments and 13 reverse primers for TCR Jbeta segments was used in the multiplex PCR. The CDR3 region of rearranged TCR beta genes was amplified from genomic DNA by a multiplex PCR assay. Amplified TCR beta libraries were sequenced as 87-base-pair reads on the Illumina HiSeq System. From the authors' description of their analysis: A later analysis counted 75 million to 100 million unique TCR beta chains across the 600 to 850 repertoires, and approximately 11 million of these chains were shared by at least two donors. Raw reads were error-corrected and collapsed into unique sequences by a nearest-neighbor algorithm in which closely related sequences were merged to remove PCR and sequencing errors. To assign V, D and J gene segments, CDR3 sequences were aligned to IMGT reference sequences. For a sequence to be retained, a match of at least six nucleotides was required to both a V gene segment and a J gene segment. A rearrangement was called productive if the CDR3 had no stop codons and remained in frame with V and J, and every other rearrangement was called non-productive. Following IMGT convention, CDR3 was defined as the stretch from the second conserved V-encoded cysteine up to the conserved J-encoded phenylalanine. Sequences without an unambiguous match to a single V gene segment were excluded from the earlier analysis of several hundred of the donors. An earlier analysis of a few hundred of the donors called V segments functional above 56.7% productive rearrangements and segregating when the between-donor standard deviation exceeded 5%. A statistical classification framework was developed to diagnose cytomegalovirus status using the catalog of TCR beta chain sequences. V and J gene assignment, in a later analysis, came from comparing TCR nucleotide sequences with IMGT/GENE-DB human TR gene sequences. The TCRdist pipeline was used in a later analysis to assign CDR3 sequences and most-parsimonious VDJ recombination scenarios. In a later analysis, every TCR beta chain was defined by the combination of its CDR3 amino acid sequence and its V-gene family, and reads without a unique V-gene family were dropped. In a later analysis, some 600 highly shared, low-generation-probability nucleotide sequences were removed to address suspected cross-contamination and a sequencing artifact. In a later analysis, a clonal expansion index for each public chain was calculated from normalized within-repertoire ranks of inferred template counts. Generation probabilities in a later analysis came from a VDJ recombination model fitted to out-of-frame rearrangements, and those results were checked against IGoR. A later analysis scored TCR-TCR, TCR-HLA and TCR-CMV co-occurrence with hypergeometric tests, applying a repertoire-size bias correction to TCR pairs. To estimate false discovery rates, a later analysis permuted the HLA or CMV assignments 20 times. In a later analysis, co-occurring TCRs were grouped with DBSCAN, and TCRdist sequence similarity was added when clustering was performed within HLA-allele-positive subsets. Repertoires with fewer than 30,000 or more than 120,000 public chains, plus five repertoires with anomalous nucleotide sharing, were excluded from co-occurrence clustering. TCRdb limited this immuneACCESS table to in-frame rearrangements with V and J called. A share of clones is missing; checked studies link under half to unresolved V genes, and the rest is unexplained. Clone size and the V and J calls come from that table; the DNA yielded D and trimming. Recorded for this sample are roughly 200,000 clones; approximately 86% of them occurred a single time. The ten largest clones add up to around 0.31% of the sample.

For CDR1 and CDR2, the germline V gene (reference sequence) lists SGHNT and YYREEE. V is shortened by 1 base, J by 4 bases, and the region joining them spans 12 bases. The cysteine opens and the phenylalanine closes a CDR3 of 14 amino acids. Just the 42-base CDR3 DNA is kept, in frame starting at base 1. The cohort was made up of 500 to 800 healthy bone marrow donors. All cohort members were sampled while nominally healthy, although unrecorded immune exposures were likely present. The donor tested CMV seronegative, placing the donor among the roughly 340 seronegative members of the cohort. Each donor provided a peripheral blood sample, and peripheral blood mononuclear cells were used for TCR beta sequencing. The Qiagen DNeasy Blood Extraction Kit was used to extract genomic DNA from the blood cell samples. Comment on this clone: The antigen it binds to is not known. Base-call qualities are not available, and no considerably larger clone is one nucleotide away.

The sample taken for sequencing was PBMCs. The chain employs TRBV5-4 and TRBJ2-7; the D gene is unclear. The TCR sequence derives from a woman younger than 45 in good health and CMV-seronegative. The DNA reads TGTGCCAGCAGCTTGCGATCACTTCCTTACGAGCAGTACTTC. This sequence encodes CASSLRSLPYEQYF.